Each of the 6 T cell receptor beta chains below was sequenced from the same sample in a study of cytomegalovirus exposure and HLA in healthy donors. Libraries were prepared by immunoSEQ multiplex PCR; TCRdb keeps only in-frame clonotypes and omits some of them. This table holds 300,000 to 450,000 clones, roughly 88% found once. The material sequenced was PBMCs. All receptors derive from a young woman in good health and CMV-seronegative.

The chain is built from TRBV7-8 and TRBJ2-7; 7 nucleotides match TRBD2. Germline values: CDR1 SGHVS, CDR2 FQNEAQ. The CDR3 sequence is 15 residues long. Trimming at V came to 6 bases and at J to 1 base, leaving 9 bases not matched to a gene. The CDR3: CASSEGRDRSYEQYF. DNA of the CDR3: TGTGCCAGCAGTGAGGGGAGGGATAGGTCCTACGAGCAGTACTTC.

In DNA form, the CDR3 reads TGTGCCAGCAGCCCTCCCATCCTAGCGGGAGCCTCCCATGAGCAGTTCTTC. Translated, it gives CASSPPILAGASHEQFF. J is TRBJ2-1 and V is TRBV9, with 10 bases identical to TRBD2. V shed 4 bases, J shed 8 bases, and the junction held 15 bases outside the gene matches. The CDR3 extends over 17 amino acids. Germline loops: CDR1 SGDLS, CDR2 YYNGEE.

This clone came up once. This sequence joins TRBV27 and TRBJ2-1, with TRBD2 as a possible D gene (6 bases). The CDR3 runs to 16 residues. The germline V gene encodes CDR1 MNHEY and CDR2 SMNVEV (reference sequence). The V and J ends lost 3 bases and 0 bases respectively, with 12 bases between them. This CDR3 is CASSLGSGGSYNEQFF. Here the CDR3 DNA reads TGTGCCAGCAGTTTGGGTAGCGGCGGCTCCTACAATGAGCAGTTCTTC.

The V gene is TRBV27, the J gene TRBJ2-7, with a possible D match to TRBD2 (5 bases). Looked up from germline, CDR1 is MNHEY and CDR2 is SMNVEV (reference sequence). Trimming took off 3 bases at V and 6 bases at J, with 6 bases between the two ends. The CDR3 length is 11 residues. This CDR3 reads CASSLGSEQYF. Here the CDR3 DNA reads TGTGCCAGCAGTTTGGGGAGCGAGCAGTACTTC.

This rearrangement joins TRBV11-2 to TRBJ1-4; weak D call: TRBD1 (5 bases). Germline CDR1 and CDR2: SGHAT and FQNNGV. The CDR3 is made up of 16 amino acids. Trimming shortened V by 1 base and J by 7 bases, and 16 bases separated the two germline ends. The CDR3 loop reads CASSLGGGVSSEKLFF. In nucleotides, the CDR3 is TGTGCCAGCAGCTTAGGCGGGGGTGTGTCGAGTGAAAAACTGTTTTTT.

This clone was seen a single time. V and J are TRBV27 and TRBJ2-7, with 9 bases that match TRBD2. The V segment lost 3 bases and the J segment 2 bases; nucleotides outside the gene matches: 5. The CDR3 length is 15 residues. From germline, CDR1 is MNHEY and CDR2 SMNVEV (reference sequence). CDR3 bases: TGTGCCAGCAGTTTCAGCGGGAGGATTACCTACGAGCAGTACTTC. The encoded protein is CASSFSGRITYEQYF.